A single sample gave rise to the 20 T cell receptor beta chains below, sequenced in a study of T cell responses to AZD1222 COVID-19 vaccine. Method: immunoSEQ multiplex PCR; TCRdb's copy keeps in-frame clones and lacks some. Of roughly 130,000 clones listed, 88% are singletons. Specimen: peripheral blood, collected on day 0 of AZD1222 vaccination. All receptors derive from an adult in good health.

The chain has TRBV6-6 and TRBJ1-4; TRBD1 is a possible D gene (5 bases). V lost 11 bases to trimming and J lost 2 bases, with 9 bases between them. The CDR3 is 12 amino acids. Germline lookup yields CDR1 MNHNY and CDR2 SVGAGI (reference sequence). The DNA of the CDR3 is TGTGCCTCAAGACAGACTAATGAAAAACTGTTTTTT. It encodes CASRQTNEKLFF.

V and J are TRBV6-5 and TRBJ2-2, with 11 positions matching TRBD2. The CDR3 covers 16 residues. Germline values: CDR1 MNHEY, CDR2 SVGAGI. With 4 bases clipped from V and 5 bases from J, the junction kept 6 bases outside the gene matches. CDR3 amino acids: CASSWGASGGTGELFF. The CDR3 DNA sequence: TGTGCCAGCAGTTGGGGTGCTAGCGGGGGGACCGGGGAGCTGTTTTTT.

The chain links TRBV19 to TRBJ2-5; 9 nucleotides match TRBD2. Germline lookup yields CDR1 LNHDA and CDR2 SQIVND (reference sequence). The trim removed 5 bases at V and 0 bases at J, leaving 7 bases unmatched. This CDR3 comprises 16 residues. The CDR3 reads CASSLLTSGNQETQYF. The CDR3 DNA is TGTGCCAGTAGTCTTCTGACTAGCGGAAACCAAGAGACCCAGTACTTC.

The J gene is TRBJ1-2, the V gene TRBV18, with 11 bases identical to TRBD1. V lost 4 bases, J lost 8 bases, and 6 bases stayed unmatched. Per the germline V gene, CDR1 is KGHSH and CDR2 is LQKENI. The CDR3 consists of 14 residues. The CDR3 spells CASSQLGQGDGYTF. DNA for the CDR3: TGTGCCAGCTCACAACTGGGACAGGGGGACGGCTACACCTTC.

V and J are TRBV30 and TRBJ2-3; D is unclear. The length of the CDR3 is 14 residues. The germline V gene encodes CDR1 GTSNPN and CDR2 SVGIG (reference sequence). The V end was cut by 3 bases, the J end by 0 bases, with 10 bases between. In nucleotides, the CDR3 is TGTGCCTGGAGGCCGAAGTCAAGCACAGATACGCAGTATTTT. It is translated as CAWRPKSSTDTQYF.

The chain is built from TRBV11-2 and TRBJ1-5; no clear D. Germline V gene lookup returns CDR1 SGHAT and CDR2 FQNNGV. This CDR3 contains 13 residues. Trimming took off 1 base at V and 4 bases at J, with 5 bases between the two ends. The CDR3 reads CASSLGLNQPQHF. The CDR3 nucleotides read TGTGCCAGCAGCTTAGGCCTTAATCAGCCCCAGCATTTT. The variable domain in full, completed from reference TRBV11-2 and TRBJ1-5, reads EAGVAQSPRYKIIEKRQSVAFWCNPISGHATLYWYQQILGQGPKLLIQFQNNGVVDDSQLPKDRFSAERLKGVDSTLKIQPAKLEDSAVYLCASSLGLNQPQHFGDGTRLSIL.

This clone was seen a few times. J is TRBJ2-7 and V is TRBV5-4; D gene ambiguous. Trimming cost V 0 bases and J 6 bases, with 7 bases left between them. This CDR3 region has 12 residues. CDR1 and CDR2 (germline): SGHNT, YYREEE (reference sequence). As DNA, the CDR3 is TGTGCCAGCAGCTTGGGTGTCGGCGAGCAGTACTTC. Protein sequence: CASSLGVGEQYF.

The rearrangement joins TRBV3-1 (or the pseudogene TRBV3-2) to TRBJ2-2; D is perhaps TRBD2 (5 bases). Trimming stripped 4 bases from V and 2 bases from J, with 11 bases between. The length of the CDR3 is 15 residues. From germline, CDR1 is LGHDT and CDR2 YNNKEL (reference sequence). CDR3 DNA: TGTGCCAGCAGCCCTCTCCGGGGTAACACCGGGGAGCTGTTTTTT. Residues: CASSPLRGNTGELFF.

This clone was counted a few times. The chain is built from TRBV5-6 and TRBJ1-2; the D is unclear. Trimming left V 3 bases short and J 3 bases short, with 9 bases between. The length of the CDR3 is 13 residues. Germline lookup yields CDR1 SGHDT and CDR2 YYEEEE. CDR3 sequence reads: CASSSQVYYGYTF. CDR3 coding DNA: TGTGCCAGCAGCTCTCAGGTTTACTATGGCTACACCTTC.

The chain is built from TRBV28 and TRBJ2-1; D might be TRBD2 (5 bases). The CDR3 consists of 14 residues. Trimming shortened V by 6 bases and J by 2 bases, and 11 bases separated the two germline ends. The germline gives CDR1 MDHEN, CDR2 SYDVKM. CDR3 DNA sequence: TGTGCCAGCAGACTAGGAGCAGCCTACAATGAGCAGTTCTTC. Translated: CASRLGAAYNEQFF.

The chain is built from TRBV12-1 and TRBJ1-5; the listed D gene, TRBD1, was not tested against the DNA. TRBV12-1 is described as a pseudogene. CDR3 size: 18 residues. As DNA, the CDR3 is TGTGCCAGCAGCTACCCTGGACAGGGCCTATATAGCAATCAGCCCCAGCATTTT. Encoded protein: CASSYPGQGLYSNQPQHF.

The chain carries TRBV6-5 and TRBJ1-2; no clear D. V lost 7 bases and J lost 4, with 13 bases in between. CDR3 length: 13 amino acids. Germline loops: CDR1 MNHEY, CDR2 SVGAGI. The CDR3 DNA reads TGTGCCAGCACCCGGACGGGGTCCTATGGCTACACCTTC. Amino acid sequence: CASTRTGSYGYTF.

The rearrangement links TRBV11-1 to TRBJ2-1; tentatively, D is TRBD2 (5 bases). CDR3 length: 16 residues. Germline assignment: CDR1 SGHAT and CDR2 FQDESV (reference sequence). Trimming cost V 5 bases and J 9 bases, with 23 bases left between them. Here the CDR3 DNA reads TGTGCCAGCAGCATCAAGACCCAACTAGTAGGTGGTGAGCAGTTCTTC. Residues: CASSIKTQLVGGEQFF. The full variable domain, completed using reference TRBV11-1 and TRBJ2-1, is EAEVAQSPRYKITEKSQAVAFWCDPISGHATLYWYRQILGQGPELLVQFQDESVVDDSQLPKDRFSAERLKGVDSTLKIQPAELGDSAMYLCASSIKTQLVGGEQFFGPGTRLTVL.

The chain uses TRBV7-2 and TRBJ1-2; D is uncertain. CDR3 length equals 14 residues. Germline V lookup: CDR1 SGHTA, CDR2 FQGNSA. Trimming took 1 base from V and 5 from J, leaving 11 bases between them. CDR3 sequence (DNA): TGTGCCAGCAGCTTAGGGGCCTCCGAATATGGCTACACCTTC. Translating gives CASSLGASEYGYTF.

The CDR3 nucleotides read TGCAGCGTTGCGTTAAGGGGGGAGACCCAGTACTTC. Its protein is CSVALRGETQYF. The chain couples TRBV29-1 to TRBJ2-5; maybe TRBD1 (6 bases). Germline V CDR1 and CDR2: SQVTM, ANQGSEA. This CDR3 is built from 12 residues. Trimming took 4 bases from V and 5 from J, leaving 11 bases between them.

V gene TRBV5-8 combines with J gene TRBJ2-2; TRBD1 is a possible D gene (6 bases). The germline gives CDR1 SGHTS, CDR2 YDEGEE. The CDR3 runs 15 residues. V gave up 1 base and J gave up 1 base, with 8 bases separating them. For the CDR3, the DNA is TGTGCCAGCAGCTTGAGACAGGAGAACACCGGGGAGCTGTTTTTT. Translated: CASSLRQENTGELFF.

The V call is TRBV28, the J call TRBJ1-5; 10 positions match TRBD1. V lost 6 bases, J lost 4 bases, and 3 bases stayed unmatched. The germline V gene encodes CDR1 MDHEN and CDR2 SYDVKM. The CDR3 extends over 14 amino acids. CDR3 residues: CASRSGQGNQPQHF. Written as DNA, the CDR3 is TGTGCCAGCAGGTCGGGACAGGGGAATCAGCCCCAGCATTTT.

V is TRBV6-5 and J is TRBJ2-7; D is ambiguous. Trimming took off 7 bases at V and 0 bases at J, with 10 bases between the two ends. The CDR3 totals 13 residues. CDR1 MNHEY and CDR2 SVGAGI come from the germline V gene. Written as DNA, the CDR3 is TGTGCCAGCATTAAACCCCGCTCCTACGAGCAGTACTTC. This gives the protein CASIKPRSYEQYF.

This clone was recorded only once. V and J are TRBV19 and TRBJ2-1; 8 bases map to TRBD1. The trim removed 4 bases at V and 8 bases at J, leaving 10 bases unmatched. CDR1 and CDR2 (germline): LNHDA, SQIVND (reference sequence). The length of the CDR3 is 15 residues. The CDR3 DNA sequence: TGTGCCAGTAGTAGTGCGGACAGGGCTGGGTATGAGCAGTTCTTC. Translating it yields CASSSADRAGYEQFF.

The V and J genes are TRBV3-1 (or the pseudogene TRBV3-2) and TRBJ2-7, with TRBD2 matching over 13 bases. CDR3 length: 16 amino acids. V dropped 6 bases and J dropped 4; count of bases not matched to a gene: 9. CDR1 and CDR2 (germline): LGHDT, YNNKEL (reference sequence). The CDR3 DNA is TGTGCCAGCAGGAGGACTAGCGGGGGAAGGGGTTACGAGCAGTACTTC. This sequence encodes CASRRTSGGRGYEQYF.